This TCR beta chain was obtained from a study of shared clonotypes between healthy human individuals. CDR3 length: 13 residues. Germline lookup yields CDR1 SQVTM and CDR2 ANQGSEA. Germline trimming cut 6 bases from V and 3 bases from J; bases unmatched to any gene: 5. Per sorted-subset replicate PCR, input was around 200 ng DNA, representing about 32,000 T cell genomes. The protocol was immunoSEQ multiplex PCR, while the TCRdb copy is restricted to in-frame clones and leaves out a portion. The profile shows about 1.4 million clones, approximately 96% of them singletons. The V and J genes are TRBV29-1 and TRBJ2-7; 10 bases map to TRBD2. Sequenced: naive CD4+ T cells sorted from blood. Subset in this sample: CD45RA+ positively selected. This sequence was found in a man aged 25-45 years in good health. The CDR3 region has the DNA TGCAGCGTCGCTAGCGGGAGTGTCTACGAGCAGTACTTC. Its protein is CSVASGSVYEQYF.